Shown below are 18 T cell receptor beta chains from a single sample sequenced in a study of a mutant IDH1 vaccine in newly diagnosed glioma. These receptors have no known antigen. Sample time point: week 23, last vaccination. It was 300 ug of mutant IDH1 20-mer peptide that made up each vaccine dose, given with topical imiquimod. Clones were read by immunoSEQ multiplex PCR, and TCRdb kept only the in-frame ones, dropping some. The sample holds 65,000 or so clones, about 85% seen once. The source material was PBMCs, sampled from a glioma patient whose treatment included an IDH1 peptide vaccine. The receptors shown here come from a man under 40 with glioma.

The rearrangement joins TRBV27 to TRBJ1-4; 7 nucleotides align to TRBD1. V shed 8 bases, J shed 4 bases, and the junction held 4 bases outside the gene matches. This CDR3 spans 13 amino acids. The germline CDR1 and CDR2 sequences are MNHEY and SMNVEV (reference sequence). The CDR3 DNA sequence: TGTGCCAGCCGTCGACAGGGTAATGAAAAACTGTTTTTT. Amino acid sequence: CASRRQGNEKLFF.

The sample holds one count of this clone. The chain uses TRBV7-9 and TRBJ2-1; no clear D gene. The CDR3 spans 12 residues. The germline V gene encodes CDR1 SEHNR and CDR2 FQNEAQ (reference sequence). V lost 3 bases and J lost 10, with 10 bases in between. CDR3 loop: CASSFSFMEQFF. CDR3 in DNA: TGTGCCAGCAGCTTCAGTTTCATGGAGCAGTTCTTC.

The chain is built from TRBV7-8 and TRBJ1-1; D ambiguous. Germline V gives CDR1 SGHVS, CDR2 FQNEAQ. V dropped 0 bases and J dropped 0 bases, with 14 bases sitting between them. The CDR3 has 17 residues. The CDR3 loop reads CASSLASFAVMNTEAFF. CDR3 coding DNA: TGTGCCAGCAGCTTAGCATCTTTTGCAGTCATGAACACTGAAGCTTTCTTT.

Regarding this clone: Different DNA sequences within this sample yield the same CDR3. The chain has TRBV5-5 and TRBJ1-5; 7 bases agree with TRBD1. The germline V gene has CDR1 SGHKS and CDR2 YYEKEE (reference sequence). V was pared by 4 bases and J by 0 bases, with 4 bases of the junction left unmatched. The CDR3 totals 15 residues. The CDR3: CASSRTGDSNQPQHF. The DNA of the CDR3 is TGTGCCAGCAGCCGGACAGGTGATAGCAATCAGCCCCAGCATTTT.

The chain recombines TRBV4-1 with TRBJ2-2; D is ambiguous. This CDR3 region has 17 residues. V lost 1 base, J lost 0 bases, and 12 bases lay in between. CDR1 is MGHRA and CDR2 is YSYEKL in the germline V gene. The CDR3 region is CASSQGILKSNTGELFF. Written as DNA, the CDR3 is TGCGCCAGCAGCCAAGGTATCCTAAAGTCGAACACCGGGGAGCTGTTTTTT.

The CDR3 sequence: CASSGGAVMTDTQYF. CDR3 nucleotide sequence: TGTGCCAGCAGCGGGGGGGCCGTTATGACAGATACGCAGTATTTT. V gene TRBV9 combines with J gene TRBJ2-3; D is possibly TRBD1 or TRBD2 (6 bases each). The germline CDR1 and CDR2 sequences are SGDLS and YYNGEE. The CDR3 spans 15 residues. Deletions cut 3 bases from V and 3 bases from J, with 14 bases between.

The chain recombines TRBV5-1 with TRBJ2-5; possible D gene TRBD1, 6 bases. The length of the CDR3 is 15 residues. Germline-derived CDR1 and CDR2 are SGHRS and YFSETQ. Trimming stripped 0 bases from V and 1 base from J, with 10 bases between. This CDR3 is CASSLAAGVQETQYF. As DNA, the CDR3 is TGCGCCAGCAGCTTGGCCGCAGGGGTCCAAGAGACCCAGTACTTC.

This chain joins TRBV11-1 and TRBJ2-5, with unresolved D. CDR3 length: 14 residues. Germline CDR1 reads SGHAT; CDR2 reads FQDESV (reference sequence). V dropped 5 bases and J dropped 5 bases, with 15 bases sitting between them. CDR3 in amino acids: CASSPARAWETQYF. For the CDR3, the DNA is TGTGCCAGCAGCCCTGCGAGAGCTTGGGAGACCCAGTACTTC.

The chain carries TRBV6-1 and TRBJ1-6; D is uncertain. V lost 5 bases and J lost 4, with 12 bases in between. Germline CDR1 MNHNS, CDR2 SASEGT. The CDR3 is 15 amino acids. The CDR3 protein is CASSSGPVYNSPLHF. CDR3 in DNA: TGTGCCAGCAGTTCCGGGCCAGTTTATAATTCACCCCTCCACTTT.

The J gene is TRBJ1-5, the V gene TRBV4-1; no clear D. The CDR3 runs 15 residues. Germline assignment: CDR1 MGHRA and CDR2 YSYEKL. V lost 4 bases and J lost 0, with 10 bases in between. CDR3 DNA: TGCGCCAGCAGCCCGCCGGGAATTAGCAATCAGCCCCAGCATTTT. This sequence encodes CASSPPGISNQPQHF.

The chain recombines TRBV7-2 with TRBJ2-1; D remains unclear. The V gene's germline CDR1 is SGHTA and CDR2 FQGNSA. V lost 4 bases and J 0 bases, leaving 7 bases between the germline ends. The CDR3 has 14 residues. DNA for the CDR3: TGTGCCAGCAGCTCCCTGAGCTCCTACAATGAGCAGTTCTTC. This translates into CASSSLSSYNEQFF.

The chain joins TRBV18 to TRBJ2-7; perhaps TRBD1 as D (6 bases). This CDR3 is 15 amino acids long. Trimming took off 3 bases at V and 3 bases at J, with 15 bases between the two ends. Germline-derived CDR1 and CDR2 are KGHSH and LQKENI. CDR3 in DNA: TGTGCCAGCTCACCGAGAGGGACAAACAACTACGAGCAGTACTTC. This translates into CASSPRGTNNYEQYF.

The chain combines TRBV25-1 with TRBJ2-7, with D possibly TRBD2 on 5 matching bases. Trimming took 3 bases from V and 3 from J, leaving 12 bases between them. Germline V gene sequence: CDR1 MGHDK, CDR2 SYGVNS. The CDR3 has 14 residues. The DNA for the CDR3 is TGTGCCAGCAGTGAGTCAGGCGGGTACTACGAGCAGTACTTC. Translating it yields CASSESGGYYEQYF.

The chain joins TRBV18 to TRBJ2-7; possibly TRBD1 for D (6 bases). Looked up from germline, CDR1 is KGHSH and CDR2 is LQKENI. V was pared by 2 bases and J by 7 bases, with 21 bases between. There are 16 residues in the CDR3. DNA for the CDR3: TGTGCCAGCTCACCAGACACAGGGACCTCTCTACAAGAGCAGTACTTC. This translates into CASSPDTGTSLQEQYF.

This chain uses TRBV11-3 with TRBJ2-7; D possibly corresponds to TRBD1 (6 bases). The CDR3 totals 16 residues. Germline CDR1 is SGHNT and CDR2 is YENEEA. Deletions cut 5 bases from V and 7 bases from J, with 24 bases between. The CDR3 nucleotides read TGTGCCAGCAGCGGTCCCAACCGGGACATCCCCCAGGAGCAGTACTTC. This translates into CASSGPNRDIPQEQYF.

In DNA form, the CDR3 reads TGTGCCAGCAGTGACTTACGGGGACCGGTCTACGAGCAGTACTTC. This gives the protein CASSDLRGPVYEQYF. The chain links TRBV6-1 to TRBJ2-5; D could derive from TRBD1 or TRBD2 (5 bases each). The J call may be in error: the DNA end matches TRBJ2-7 better. Germline CDR1 and CDR2: MNHNS and SASEGT. This CDR3 spans 15 amino acids.

This clone has only one observation. This sequence joins TRBV11-2 and TRBJ1-6; no firm D call. Germline CDR1 reads SGHAT; CDR2 reads FQNNGV. The CDR3 has 13 residues. V shed 9 bases and J shed 9 bases, with 15 bases lying between them. The CDR3 here is CASSMSLGSPLHF. The CDR3 DNA follows: TGTGCCAGTTCCATGTCTCTGGGTTCACCCCTCCACTTT. The variable domain in full, completed from reference TRBV11-2 and TRBJ1-6, reads EAGVAQSPRYKIIEKRQSVAFWCNPISGHATLYWYQQILGQGPKLLIQFQNNGVVDDSQLPKDRFSAERLKGVDSTLKIQPAKLEDSAVYLCASSMSLGSPLHFGNGTRLTVT.

This clone has a single count. The V and J genes are TRBV6-6 and TRBJ1-6; D is uncertain. CDR3 length: 13 residues. Trimming took 7 bases from V and 10 from J, leaving 14 bases between them. CDR1 and CDR2 from the germline V gene are MNHNY and SVGAGI (reference sequence). Written as DNA, the CDR3 is TGTGCCAGCACCCTATTAGGACGATCACCCCTCCACTTT. This gives the protein CASTLLGRSPLHF.